Following are 28 T cell receptor beta chains from one sample sequenced in a study of CXCR3-negative and CXCR3-positive naive CD8 T cells. Findings and caveats of the study: More hydrophobic TRB CDR3s were found in CXCR3-positive naive cells than in CXCR3-negative naive cells.

The antigens these receptors bind are not known. It was by 5' RACE with UMI labels that the TRB cDNA libraries were prepared. TCRdb re-called the 5' RACE reads, yielding one record per CDR3 amino acid sequence without DNA. The repertoire table contains about 89,000 distinct CDR3 sequences. The sequenced material came from naive CXCR3+ CD8+ T cells from blood. Regarding subset: CD45RO-CCR7+CD27+CD95- naive CD8+ T cells expressing CXCR3 (TNR3+). The receptors shown here come from a human donor in good health. Some clones in this sample may be carry-over from other donors' samples.

This sequence joins TRBV18 and TRBJ1-5. Germline V gene lookup returns CDR1 KGHSH and CDR2 LQKENI. The CDR3 totals 15 residues. The CDR3 loop is CASRTEGYSNQPQHF.

The chain couples TRBV4-2 to TRBJ2-1; TCRdb's assignment of TRBD2 cannot be checked, as there is no DNA. The CDR3 totals 15 residues. The germline gives CDR1 LGHNA, CDR2 YNFKEQ. CDR3 region: CASSQDLPSGGGLFF.

The chain recombines TRBV14 with TRBJ1-2; checking the TCRdb D call of TRBD1 is not possible without DNA. This CDR3 comprises 16 residues. The V gene's germline CDR1 is SGHDN and CDR2 FVKESK. The CDR3 loop is CASSQDVGHLNYGYTF.

The gene calls are TRBV28 and TRBJ2-5. The CDR3 totals 13 residues. Germline CDR1 is MDHEN and CDR2 is SYDVKM. CDR3: CASSYDWAETQYF. Full variable domain (outside the CDR3, taken from reference TRBV28 and TRBJ2-5): DVKVTQSSRYLVKRTGEKVFLECVQDMDHENMFWYRQDPGLGLRLIYFSYDVKMKEKGDIPEGYSVSREKKERFSLILESASTNQTSMYLCASSYDWAETQYFGPGTRLLVL.

The chain joins TRBV29-1 to TRBJ2-1. Germline CDR1 SQVTM, CDR2 ANQGSEA. This CDR3 spans 14 amino acids. The CDR3 is CSVEPESSYNEQFF.

V and J are TRBV20-1 and TRBJ1-4; TCRdb's D call, TRBD1, is unchecked because there is no DNA. The CDR3 sequence is 13 residues long. Germline V lookup: CDR1 DFQATT, CDR2 SNEGSKA (reference sequence). This chain's CDR3 is CSARDRGNEKLFF.

This sequence joins TRBV28 and TRBJ2-2; TCRdb returns TRBD1, unconfirmable since there is no DNA. Germline-derived CDR1 and CDR2 are MDHEN and SYDVKM. The CDR3 contains 14 residues. The CDR3: CASSLWTGIGELFF.

The rearrangement links TRBV6-2 or TRBV6-3 to TRBJ2-7. The CDR3 consists of 14 residues. Germline V gives CDR1 MNHEY, CDR2 SVGEGT. CDR3 loop: CASSYVDKNYEQYF.

This chain joins TRBV5-1 and TRBJ2-7; TCRdb lists TRBD1, though no DNA is available to test this call. This CDR3 has 13 residues. Germline V lookup: CDR1 SGHRS, CDR2 YFSETQ. The CDR3 sequence: CASSLGTGYEQYF.

J is TRBJ1-1 and V is TRBV29-1; TCRdb indicates TRBD1, and absent DNA this call remains unverified. There are 12 residues in the CDR3. The germline gives CDR1 SQVTM, CDR2 ANQGSEA. The CDR3: CSIQGDGAEAFF.

CDR3 sequence reads: CASSLRSAGNEQFF. V usage is TRBV11-2 and J usage is TRBJ2-1; TCRdb returns TRBD1, unconfirmable since there is no DNA. CDR3 length: 14 amino acids. Germline loops: CDR1 SGHAT, CDR2 FQNNGV. Full variable domain (missing parts from reference TRBV11-2 and TRBJ2-1): EAGVAQSPRYKIIEKRQSVAFWCNPISGHATLYWYQQILGQGPKLLIQFQNNGVVDDSQLPKDRFSAERLKGVDSTLKIQPAKLEDSAVYLCASSLRSAGNEQFFGPGTRLTVL.

The J gene is TRBJ2-1, the V gene TRBV7-3; TCRdb selects TRBD1, and the lack of DNA leaves this call unchecked. The CDR3 is 12 amino acids. CDR1 and CDR2 (germline): SGHTA, FQGTGA. The CDR3 sequence: CASSLQGDEQFF.

The chain has TRBV6-6 and TRBJ2-7; with no DNA, the TCRdb D assignment of TRBD1 cannot be verified. The germline gives CDR1 MNHNY, CDR2 SVGAGI (reference sequence). This CDR3 spans 13 amino acids. This chain's CDR3 is CASSPDGAYEQYF.

The CDR3 spells CASSDPPGNTIYF. The chain combines TRBV25-1 with TRBJ1-3. The germline V gene encodes CDR1 MGHDK and CDR2 SYGVNS. The CDR3 has 13 residues. Full variable domain (remainder filled in from reference TRBV25-1 and TRBJ1-3): EADIYQTPRYLVIGTGKKITLECSQTMGHDKMYWYQQDPGMELHLIHYSYGVNSTEKGDLSSESTVSRIRTEHFPLTLESARPSHTSQYLCASSDPPGNTIYFGEGSWLTVV.

The chain carries TRBV10-3 and TRBJ2-2. The CDR3 is 13 amino acids. Germline-derived CDR1 and CDR2 are ENHRY and SYGVKD. CDR3 sequence: CAIHSGNTGELFF.

This rearrangement joins TRBV29-1 to TRBJ2-7; TCRdb's D call, TRBD1, is unchecked because there is no DNA. CDR1 is SQVTM, CDR2 ANQGSEA, per germline. The CDR3 is 16 residues long. The CDR3 spells CSVEDGTGGDSYEQYF.

CDR3 region: CSAYPDRGSTDTQYF. V and J are TRBV20-1 and TRBJ2-3; absent DNA, TCRdb's TRBD1 call cannot be checked. The CDR3 spans 15 residues. Germline-derived CDR1 and CDR2 are DFQATT and SNEGSKA (reference sequence).

This chain uses TRBV6-2 or TRBV6-3 with TRBJ2-1. CDR3 length equals 13 residues. From germline, CDR1 is MNHEY and CDR2 SVGEGT. The CDR3 loop reads CASSSILTNEQFF.

The chain couples TRBV27 to TRBJ2-1; TCRdb calls TRBD2, which cannot be checked without DNA. The CDR3 is 17 amino acids. CDR1 is MNHEY, CDR2 SMNVEV, per germline (reference sequence). The CDR3 loop reads CASSLMAPAGLYNEQFF.

The gene calls are TRBV29-1 and TRBJ2-2; with no DNA, the TCRdb D assignment of TRBD1 cannot be verified. The CDR3 runs to 13 residues. The germline gives CDR1 SQVTM, CDR2 ANQGSEA. The CDR3 region is CSAGTGLGGELFF.

This rearrangement joins TRBV7-9 to TRBJ2-1. Germline V gives CDR1 SEHNR, CDR2 FQNEAQ (reference sequence). This CDR3 comprises 16 residues. The CDR3 region is CASSLDGRAAYNEQFF.

This chain uses TRBV6-2 or TRBV6-3 with TRBJ2-4. In germline, CDR1 is MNHEY, CDR2 SVGEGT. The CDR3 runs 13 residues. CDR3 sequence reads: CASSYSSGDIQYF.

The chain links TRBV11-3 to TRBJ2-2. Germline V gene data show CDR1 as SGHNT and CDR2 as YENEEA. The CDR3 consists of 16 residues. The CDR3 sequence is CASSSPTGRNTGELFF.

Here the CDR3 reads CASSPSGQAYEQCF. The V call is TRBV7-2, the J call TRBJ2-7; checking the TCRdb D call of TRBD1 is not possible without DNA. Germline CDR1 and CDR2: SGHTA and FQGNSA. The CDR3 spans 14 residues.

The rearrangement links TRBV20-1 to TRBJ2-7; the TCRdb D gene call, TRBD2, has no DNA to confirm it. This CDR3 is 17 amino acids long. Germline V gives CDR1 DFQATT, CDR2 SNEGSKA (reference sequence). The CDR3 protein is CSARDRTSGMISYEQYF.

CDR3 amino acids: CASSPGTRDEQFF. The chain joins TRBV5-1 to TRBJ2-1; TCRdb reports TRBD2, a call that lacks DNA to check it against. Germline values: CDR1 SGHRS, CDR2 YFSETQ. The CDR3 extends over 13 amino acids. Filled out from reference TRBV5-1 and TRBJ2-1, the complete variable domain reads KAGVTQTPRYLIKTRGQQVTLSCSPISGHRSVSWYQQTPGQGLQFLFEYFSETQRNKGNFPGRFSGRQFSNSRSEMNVSTLELGDSALYLCASSPGTRDEQFFGPGTRLTVL.

The J gene is TRBJ2-7, the V gene TRBV12-3 or TRBV12-4. The CDR3 is made up of 14 amino acids. The CDR3 spells CASTFSGIPYEQYF.

V and J are TRBV27 and TRBJ2-1; TCRdb reports TRBD2, a call that lacks DNA to check it against. Germline lookup yields CDR1 MNHEY and CDR2 SMNVEV (reference sequence). This CDR3 spans 23 amino acids. CDR3 in amino acids: CASSGRTDSYRDYQSSSYNEQFF.